The present T cell receptor (beta chain) was sequenced within a study of cytomegalovirus exposure and HLA in healthy donors (dated by TCRdb to 2016 to 2017). Context from the whole study: An earlier analysis of approximately 590 of the donors reported more than 250 Gb of sequence data and 120 million or so unique TCR beta sequences from some 180 million T cells. An early release covering 550 to 700 HLA-typed donors comprised 300 to 350 gigabases of sequencing data and 65 million to 100 million unique TCR sequences. In an earlier analysis of a few hundred of the donors, high-throughput TCR beta sequencing was used to judge whether each TCR beta V gene segment behaved as functional or pseudogenic. Roughly 5 DR-DQ haplotypes were handled as single units for association and clustering because linkage in the cohort was strong. The number of typed donors differed by locus: about 620-640 for A, B, C, DRB1 and DQB1; approximately 520 for DQA1; 600 to 610 for DPA1; and roughly 490 for DPB1. The later analysis used no new phenotypic data to find candidate immune exposures, relying instead on TCR beta sequences and their occurrence across donors. In addition to the first cohort of hundreds of subjects, a separate validation cohort of 100 to 150 different subjects was used. To study patterns of TCR occurrence, a later analysis re-analyzed previously published TCR beta repertoires from 600 to 750 donors and added high-resolution HLA genotyping. High-throughput TCR immunosequencing, statistical association of individual TCRs with disease status, and machine learning were combined to predict cytomegalovirus infection status. Donor age, sex, ethnicity and CMV serostatus were compiled alongside the repertoire data. Among around 400 genotyped donors of the cohort, an average of approximately 220,000 unique TCR beta nucleotide sequences was sequenced per donor, of which approximately 19% were non-productive. Of the roughly 400 genotyped donors, less than 85% were placed in the genetic ancestry cluster associated with self-reported Caucasian donors. Every discovery cohort repertoire had been produced on one sequencing platform. The study used immunosequencing to profile the T cell repertoires of under 700 subjects and linked those repertoires to cytomegalovirus serostatus. HLA typing included class I and class II loci at four-digit resolution. The study aimed to test whether cataloging public T cell receptors could reveal signatures of past pathogen exposure. A later genetic analysis took genome-wide SNP genotypes for about 55% of the 666 donors and used that subset as a discovery cohort.

Turning to this clone: There is no known antigen for this receptor.

The investigation overall reported the following: While some public TCRs were present in many individuals, most TCR sequences turned up only very rarely across donors. Because counts were too low, more than 15 rarely observed V segments, including chromosome 9 orphons, were excluded from the earlier analysis of 587 of the donors. Several of the top co-occurrence clusters appeared to be linked to parvovirus B19, influenza, CMV and Epstein-Barr virus, according to a later analysis. When HLA alleles, especially DR and DQ, strongly co-occurred, TCR associations were difficult to assign to individual alleles. A later analysis found that TCR association rates varied across HLA loci, with DRB1 alleles showing the most associated TCRs and HLA-C alleles the fewest. In the study, some 160 TCR beta chains were listed as associated with cytomegalovirus. The classifier was reported to diagnose cytomegalovirus status with high specificity and sensitivity in both the original and validation cohorts. In a later analysis, HLA-associated TCR beta chains were found to be more clonally expanded and to have lower generation probabilities than equally common non-associated chains. Compared with the roughly 710-donor mean, donors in an Asian-associated ancestry cluster had fewer N-insertions in productive TCRs, according to a later genetic analysis. The cohort was sequenced for TCR beta chains only, and without alpha or paired-chain data the features that could be detected were limited. The authors suggested that the approach could potentially be extended to other disease states and immunological phenotypes. Because HLA typing was missing for some donors at each locus, association tests included only the typed subset. A later analysis associated 16,951 TCR beta sequences with specific HLA alleles at a false discovery rate of 0.05. Broadly in line with IMGT annotations, most TCR beta V segments showed up in productive rearrangements about 90% or about 30% of the time in an earlier analysis of 587 of the donors. The presence/absence analyses assumed that sequencing depth was roughly uniform across donors, and that assumption may not be true. A further reported finding was that TCR beta sequences accurately predicted the HLA-A and HLA-B alleles for most subjects in the first cohort. Correlated functional status among segregating V segments might reflect linkage disequilibrium, but an unknown experimental factor could not be ruled out. A later analysis found that most CMV-associated TCR beta chains appeared HLA-restricted, with HLA associations seemingly driven largely by CMV exposure. Because the 87-base-pair reads could not distinguish some IMGT-functional V segments, including TRBV6-2 and TRBV6-3, those segments were excluded. A cluster of highly shared sequence variants was judged likely to represent a technical artifact of the sequencing pipeline. A few of the identified cytomegalovirus-associated TCR beta chains were confirmed in vitro to be specific for cytomegalovirus antigens. A later genetic analysis associated a missense DCLRE1C variant with V-gene and J-gene trimming of TCR beta chains, and an independent cohort replicated the association. Immune exposure information for the cohort was limited to CMV serostatus.

To prepare the library, the immunoSEQ multiplex PCR assay was applied. The multiplex PCR relied on a mix of 60 forward primers for TCR Vbeta segments and 13 reverse primers for TCR Jbeta segments. The CDR3 region of rearranged TCR beta genes was amplified from genomic DNA by a multiplex PCR assay. The Illumina HiSeq System was used to sequence the amplified TCR beta libraries as 87-base-pair reads. In the source study's methods: In a later analysis, some 80 million unique TCR beta chains were counted across the roughly 610 repertoires, and some 10 million of these chains were shared by at least two donors. Raw reads were error-corrected and collapsed into unique sequences with a nearest-neighbor algorithm that merged closely related sequences to remove PCR and sequencing errors. Alignment of CDR3 sequences to IMGT reference sequences was used to assign V, D and J gene segments. For a sequence to be retained, at least a six-nucleotide match to both a V gene segment and a J gene segment was required. Rearrangements were called productive when the CDR3 lacked stop codons and stayed in frame with V and J; all others were non-productive. Following IMGT convention, CDR3 was defined as the stretch from the second conserved V-encoded cysteine to the conserved J-encoded phenylalanine. The earlier analysis of approximately 500 of the donors excluded sequences that lacked an unambiguous match to a single V gene segment. In an earlier analysis of approximately 550 of the donors, V segments were called functional above 56.7% productive rearrangements and were called segregating when the between-donor standard deviation exceeded 5%. A statistical classification framework was built for diagnosing cytomegalovirus status from the catalog of TCR beta chain sequences. In a later analysis, TCR nucleotide sequences were compared against IMGT/GENE-DB human TR gene sequences so that V and J genes could be assigned. Using the TCRdist pipeline, a later analysis assigned CDR3 sequences along with most-parsimonious VDJ recombination scenarios. In a later analysis, every TCR beta chain was defined by the combination of its CDR3 amino acid sequence and its V-gene family, and reads without a unique V-gene family were dropped. As a way to deal with suspected cross-contamination and a sequencing artifact, a later analysis dropped 500 to 700 nucleotide sequences that were highly shared and had low generation probability. In a later analysis, a clonal expansion index for each public chain was calculated from normalized within-repertoire ranks of inferred template counts. In a later analysis, generation probabilities were computed using a VDJ recombination model fitted to out-of-frame rearrangements, and the results were checked against IGoR. A later analysis scored TCR-TCR, TCR-HLA and TCR-CMV co-occurrence with hypergeometric tests, applying a repertoire-size bias correction to TCR pairs. False discovery rates were estimated in a later analysis by permuting HLA or CMV assignments 20 times. In a later analysis, co-occurring TCRs were grouped using DBSCAN, with TCRdist sequence similarity added in when clustering inside HLA-allele-positive subsets. Repertoires with fewer than 30,000 or more than 120,000 public chains were left out of co-occurrence clustering, as were about 5 repertoires with anomalous nucleotide sharing. Entries here come from immuneACCESS through TCRdb and include only in-frame sequences with V and J called. Some clones fail to appear in such tables; in the studies checked, an unresolved V gene covers under half of the shortfall, and the cause of the remainder is unknown. V and J calls and clone size are copied from that table; D and trimming were computed from the DNA. The sample table gives 100,000 to 150,000 clones. The ten largest clones take up approximately 0.93% of the sample.

The cohort consisted of hundreds of healthy bone marrow donors. At the time of sampling, all cohort members were nominally healthy, though unrecorded immune exposures were likely present. The donor tested CMV seronegative and was one of the 352 seronegative cohort members. A peripheral blood sample was provided by each donor, and peripheral blood mononuclear cells were used for TCR beta sequencing. The Qiagen DNeasy Blood Extraction Kit was used to extract genomic DNA from the blood cell samples. From cysteine to phenylalanine, the CDR3 is 14 amino acids long. Only CDR3 DNA is held: 42 bases, read in frame from base 1. The germline V gene yields KGHSH for CDR1 and LQKENI for CDR2. Between the V and J ends, shortened by 6 bases and 4 bases respectively, the junction contains 15 bases.

This clonotype was sampled from a man between 18 and 35 years old in good health and CMV-seronegative. The rearranged chain carries TRBV18 and TRBJ1-1; too little of a D gene remains to name it. Source material: PBMCs. The CDR3 protein sequence reads: CASSSGEAPTEAFF. The nucleotides read TGTGCCAGCTCCTCCGGAGAAGCCCCCACTGAAGCTTTCTTT.